One TCR beta chain is described in this entry. The time point was: pretreatment peripheral blood. This specimen comes from a study of PD-L1 blockade in urothelial cancer. CDR3 length: 15 amino acids. Trimming cost V 3 bases and J 4 bases; bases outside gene matches: 2. Germline V gene data show CDR1 as LNHDA and CDR2 as SQIVND (reference sequence). This table comes from immunoSEQ multiplex PCR, and its TCRdb copy is limited to in-frame clones, with some not included. The sample has roughly 120,000 clones, approximately 84% seen once. This TCR derives from a man aged 45-65 years with urothelial cancer. The chain uses TRBV19 and TRBJ2-5, with 13 nucleotides matching TRBD2. Material: PBMCs, obtained around atezolizumab (anti-PD-L1) treatment. CDR3 residues: CASSMTSGRSETQYF. The CDR3 nucleotides are TGTGCCAGTAGTATGACTAGCGGGAGGTCAGAGACCCAGTACTTC.